The source of this T cell receptor (beta chain) is a study of beta chain features in type 1 diabetes. Study-level results: A moderate, significant TCRB CDR3 shortening appeared in type 1 diabetes across four CD4+ subsets.

The V end was cut by 6 bases, the J end by 1 base, with 13 bases between. The CDR3 sequence is 14 residues long. CDR1 is KGHSH and CDR2 is LQKENI in the germline V gene. The sequenced template was cDNA made from the entire isolated RNA. Produced via immunoSEQ multiplex PCR; TCRdb's table is partial and in-frame only. The sample contains roughly 260,000 clones, roughly 22% of which appear only once. The table lists this clone with a few counts. Antigen: not known. J is TRBJ2-7 and V is TRBV18; tentative D call: TRBD2 (6 bases). Sequenced input: naive CD4+ T cells from blood. The receptor's source is a woman in her 40s with type 1 diabetes. CDR3 in amino acids: CASSFLEGSYEQYF. CDR3 DNA: TGTGCCAGCTCCTTCTTGGAGGGATCCTACGAGCAGTACTTC.